Below, 5 T cell receptor beta chains from the same sample are listed, as sequenced in a study of Ad26.COV2.S vaccination and SARS-CoV-2 variants. Stated treatment: about 20 received Ad26.COV2.S at low or high dose, single or two shots; 5 received placebo; per-sample allocation not given. The study sampled participants on day 63 after the first vaccine or placebo injection. Here immunoSEQ multiplex PCR was the method, and the copy in TCRdb shows in-frame clones only, minus some. The sample has 440,000 or so clones, about 90% seen once. Source: peripheral blood, taken in a trial of Ad26.COV2.S vaccine versus placebo. These receptors came from a person between 18 and 65 years old who received the Ad26.COV2.S COVID-19 vaccine or a placebo.

CDR3 loop: CASTLGDANEQYF. CDR3 DNA sequence: TGTGCCAGCACCTTGGGGGACGCCAACGAGCAGTACTTC. The V gene is TRBV7-2, the J gene TRBJ2-7; possibly TRBD1 or TRBD2 for D (5 bases each). The CDR3 contains 13 residues. V was clipped by 7 bases and J by 5 bases, with 15 bases between them. The germline gives CDR1 SGHTA, CDR2 FQGNSA.

This chain joins TRBV6-6 and TRBJ2-2, with 7 positions matching TRBD1. This CDR3 is 16 amino acids long. After removal of 2 bases from V and 0 bases from J, the junction contained 3 bases not matched to a gene. From germline, CDR1 is MNHNY and CDR2 SVGAGI (reference sequence). This CDR3 is CASSYRQGPNTGELFF. CDR3 sequence (DNA): TGTGCCAGCAGTTACAGACAGGGCCCGAACACCGGGGAGCTGTTTTTT.

The gene calls are TRBV7-6 and TRBJ2-1; the match to TRBD2 covers 11 bases. CDR3 size: 17 residues. Germline CDR1 is SGHVS and CDR2 is FNYEAQ. J was trimmed by 4 bases and V by 0 bases; bases with no gene match: 5. This CDR3 reads CASSLALLAGGYNEQFF. The CDR3 DNA reads TGTGCCAGCAGCTTAGCGCTTCTAGCGGGGGGATACAATGAGCAGTTCTTC.

The rearrangement links TRBV5-6 to TRBJ2-7; 8 bases align to TRBD2. With 4 bases clipped from V and 4 bases from J, the junction kept 7 bases outside the gene matches. This CDR3 region has 14 residues. The V gene's germline CDR1 is SGHDT and CDR2 YYEEEE. CDR3: CASSRLGGRYEQYF. In DNA form, the CDR3 reads TGTGCCAGCAGCCGACTAGGCGGGAGGTACGAGCAGTACTTC.

This chain uses TRBV19 with TRBJ2-2; D is unclear. Between the trimmed V and J ends, which lost 8 bases and 1 base, there was a span of 17 bases. The CDR3 loop spans 16 amino acids. Germline V gene sequence: CDR1 LNHDA, CDR2 SQIVND (reference sequence). The CDR3 spells CASFPVGFGNTGELFF. Here the CDR3 DNA reads TGTGCCAGTTTCCCCGTGGGTTTTGGGAACACCGGGGAGCTGTTTTTT.